Here is one T cell receptor beta chain with its context. This entry belongs to a study of blood T cell repertoires in COVID-19. The CDR3 sequence is 16 residues long. J gave up 1 base and V 5 bases, and 7 bases lay outside the gene matches. In germline, CDR1 is MDHEN, CDR2 SYDVKM. TCRdb's copy holds only in-frame clones and misses some; the assay was immunoSEQ multiplex PCR. Of a few hundred thousand clones in the sample, 70% to 90% were seen once. This rearrangement joins TRBV28 to TRBJ1-5; 8 bases fit TRBD1. Sequenced: peripheral blood. The sequence was obtained from a woman aged 45-65 years with acute or convalescent COVID-19. The CDR3 reads CASSPDRGWSNQPQHF. CDR3 sequence (DNA): TGTGCCAGCAGTCCAGACAGGGGCTGGAGCAATCAGCCCCAGCATTTT.